The entry that follows covers one TCR beta chain sequence. What antigen it recognizes has not been identified. No qualities accompany the bases; no much larger clone lies one base away. Amplification of TCR beta CDR3 regions was carried out from RNA transcripts. The first round of RT-PCR for the TCR CDR3 was performed with the HTBI primer set and the Qiagen OneStep RT-PCR kit. Libraries were constructed in a second round of multiplex PCR, after which size selection and purification were carried out. Libraries were sequenced paired-end with 100 bp reads on an Illumina HiSeq2000. On the study's bioinformatics: Raw data were processed with SOAPnuke, discarding reads with adapters, uncalled bases, mean Phred below 15, or no exact constant-primer or identifier match. COPE v1.2.5 was used to merge high-quality paired reads, and clonotypes were defined as unique nucleotide sequences. MiTCR v1.1 was used to align the clonotypes against IMGT TRBV, TRBD and TRBJ reference segments. The analysis was restricted to V-J combinations with a frequency above 0.0001, which together covered 99% to 99.2% of the repertoires. A TCS score was defined as the ratio between F50 (clonal expansion) and ExV (chaos), using BLOSUM62-based TCRdist between CDR3 peptides within each V-J. Welch's t-statistics and random forest reduced around 520 V-J features to under 15, which were used in a naive Bayes classifier (R e1071). The Morisita-Horn index was used to measure how similar the thyroid and blood repertoires were. In TCRdb, the public reads were trimmed at Q25 with fastp and aligned with MiXCR, with productive beta chains retained. Under each unique CDR3 protein, matching rows form one entry showing the most common genes and DNA. For this entry, the V and J calls and clone size follow TCRdb and not the study's own pipeline. This sample has approximately 510,000 distinct CDR3 sequences in its table, and approximately 49% of those were observed once. The ten largest clones add up to about 45% of the sample.

From cysteine to phenylalanine, the CDR3 is 15 amino acids long. The sequence is cut down to CDR3 DNA, 45 bases in frame from base 1. V is trimmed back by 2 bases and J by 2 bases, and the junction contains 3 bases that no gene match accounts for. The germline V gene encodes CDR1 KGHDR and CDR2 SFDVKD. Any patient with an uncontrolled infection, another autoimmune disease, pregnancy or lactation was excluded. Diagnoses relied on clinical symptoms, serum thyroxine and TRAb, thyroid ultrasound and orbital computed tomography. Total RNA was extracted using Trizol reagent, and RNA quality was assessed on an Agilent 2100 Bioanalyzer. The sample comes from a study of T cells in Graves' hyperthyroidism and ophthalmopathy (dated by TCRdb to about 2019). About the full investigation: To identify distinguishing TCR V-J signatures, a discovery cohort of around 100 patients was used, comprising 43 with Graves' ophthalmopathy and 57 with stable Graves' hyperthyroidism. Prospective prediction of ophthalmopathy was tested in an independent validation cohort consisting of under 20 hyperthyroidism patients and approximately 16 patients who later progressed to ophthalmopathy. The roughly 90 discovery patients were divided at random into training and test sets in a 7:3 ratio. In several Graves' hyperthyroidism patients, the study also compared T-cell repertoires from thyroid tissue with T-cell repertoires from blood. After blood sampling, hyperthyroidism patients were treated with methimazole at a starting dose of 30 mg daily, and ophthalmopathy patients were treated with high-dose intravenous methylprednisolone. The paper reports TCR Vbeta CDR3 sequencing of 130 to 150 peripheral blood samples: under 45 ophthalmopathy, 70 to 85 hyperthyroidism and approximately 17 progressor patients.

What the authors observed across the whole study: A model built on a 13 V-J signature distinguished ophthalmopathy from stable hyperthyroidism, reaching approximately 89% sensitivity and approximately 83% specificity in cross-validation and 80%/75% in testing. Most expanded thyroid clonotypes (frequency above 0.001) were also found in blood, which suggests that blood repertoires may mirror thyroid immune responses. Sample size was not statistically predetermined, and blinding of investigators to group allocation was not performed. In validation, progression to ophthalmopathy was predicted by the model with almost 71% sensitivity and under 85% specificity, a median of around 5.9 months before onset.

The sequence came from an adult woman with Graves' disease, either hyperthyroidism or ophthalmopathy (not recorded which). Sequencing used peripheral blood or thyroid tissue (not recorded which). Rearrangement joined TRBV24-1 to TRBJ2-7, and 9 junctional nucleotides match TRBD1. The CDR3 has the sequence CATSDSGTGTYEQYF. The DNA is TGTGCCACCAGTGATTCAGGGACAGGGACCTACGAGCAGTACTTC.